Detailed here is one T cell receptor beta chain. No antigen is known for it. Base qualities are not at hand, and no much larger clone is one base apart. This sample was taken from a study of T cell responses to AZD1222 COVID-19 vaccine (dated by TCRdb to about 2021). Broadly, across the study: A total of roughly 240 trial participants underwent TCR sequencing, of whom around 200 received two doses of AZD1222 and some 25 received two doses of the MenACWY control vaccine. Trial participants were enrolled by age into subgroups of 18-55, 56-69 and 70-plus years, and approximately 150, 30 and 60 TCR-sequenced participants, respectively, were included in these subgroups. Overall results and qualifications from the work: Participants were mostly white British, with more females than males. The authors suggested clonal diversity may have been underestimated. Reportedly, almost half of the unique spike-specific TCRs recognized epitopes lying outside the regions that are mutated in the B.1.351 and B.1.1.7 variants. No day 14 peak-response samples were available, so repertoires were characterized only after the peak T cell response. Vaccine-associated CD4 TCRs spanned the whole spike protein, with dominant responses in regions 160-218 and 743-854. In the small 56-69-year group, the increase in depth fell short of significance, most likely because of low power. After two AZD1222 doses, spike-specific TCR breadth and depth were significantly higher than at day 0 and than in MenACWY recipients. Conclusions about previously exposed vaccinees are limited, since just six AZD1222 recipients were seropositive for SARS-CoV-2 at baseline.

The CDR3 regions of human TCRbeta chains were analyzed by immunosequencing. The source study handled its data this way. Repertoire TCRs were checked for matches against a reference library of SARS-CoV-2-specific TCRs that had been generated using the MIRA antigen-specificity platform. Breadth was defined as the fraction of unique TCRs that were SARS-CoV-2-associated, and depth was defined as the fraction of total T cells that were SARS-CoV-2-associated. Using the MIRA data, every spike-specific TCR was mapped to the spike region that the TCR reacted to and assigned to either a CD4 or a CD8 class. Log10-transformed breadth and depth values were compared by one-way ANOVA with Sidak's multiple comparisons tests. TCRdb took over this immuneACCESS table, retaining in-frame rearrangements with V and J assigned. Such tables are incomplete; in checked studies, under half of the missing clones stem from an unresolved V gene, and the remainder is unexplained. Clone size and the V and J calls come from that table; the DNA yielded D and trimming. In all, the sample holds about 120,000 clones, and around 90% of those were seen once. The ten largest make up about 2.5% of the sample.

The time point tag for this specimen amounts to: about 28 days (+/-7) after the second vaccine dose. AZD1222 recipients with second doses at about 4 weeks or about 12 weeks were pooled, because spike-specific TCR depth and breadth did not differ between schedules. Vaccinee samples came from UK trials COV001 and COV002, including a single-blind randomized controlled phase 2/3 trial of AZD1222 (ChAdOx1 nCoV-19) in healthy adults. For TCRbeta chain sequencing, PBMC samples from trial participants were taken at day 0 and at day 28 after the second dose. The germline V gene yields SGDLS for CDR1 and YYNGEE for CDR2. The CDR3 runs 14 amino acids, cysteine and phenylalanine included. The read is trimmed to its CDR3 DNA, 42 bases read in frame from base 1. V drops 0 bases and J drops 1 base, leaving 7 bases in between.

The receptor chain draws on TRBV9 and TRBJ1-1; the D gene assignment is ambiguous. The starting material was peripheral blood, obtained 28 days after the second AZD1222 dose. This clonotype was obtained from an adult who received the AZD1222 COVID-19 vaccine. The DNA is TGTGCCAGCAGCGTAGCTAGTGAGAACACTGAAGCTTTCTTT. The encoded protein is CASSVASENTEAFF.